This TCR beta chain came from a study of Ad26.COV2.S vaccination and SARS-CoV-2 variants (dated by TCRdb to 2020 to 2023). The study in broad terms: Donors in the vaccine arm were drawn from COV1001, a multicentre, randomized, double-blind, placebo-controlled phase I-IIa trial testing Ad26.COV2.S in healthy adults. Ad26.COV2.S was administered intramuscularly at 5 x 10^10 or 1 x 10^11 viral particles, either as a single shot or as two shots given 56 days apart. TCRbeta repertoire sequencing served as the tool for gauging how specific and how broad the SARS-CoV-2-reactive T cell receptors were following Ad26.COV2.S vaccination. The TCR-sequenced set comprised about 32 samples: around 20 Ad26.COV2.S vaccine recipients, 5 placebo recipients and 8 SARS-CoV-2 convalescent individuals. Trial participants were randomized into five groups of five, in which low-dose or high-dose Ad26.COV2.S was given once or twice, or placebo was given on both occasions. Throughout the experiments and outcome assessment, investigators stayed blinded to trial group allocation. Broader findings and caveats from the paper: The authors noted that total T cell responses may have been underestimated by the TCR breadth and depth analyses. After vaccination, spike-specific CD8+ and CD4+ T cell responses were reported to show substantial breadth. Non-spike TCR breadth was comparable between vaccine and placebo recipients, consistent with the vaccine containing only spike. Ad26.COV2.S recipients had higher spike-specific TCR breadth than placebo recipients (P = 0.0014). The study was not powered to compare responses between vaccine doses or regimens.

The germline V gene (reference sequence) yields LNHDA for CDR1 and SQIVND for CDR2. At the junction V is shortened by 5 bases and J by 4 bases, with 12 bases in between. Including the terminal cysteine and phenylalanine, the CDR3 comprises 13 residues. Solely the CDR3 DNA is kept, with 39 bases framed from the first base. The immunoSEQ Assay was the method used to sequence TCRbeta CDR3 regions. After extraction, genomic DNA underwent amplification by bias-controlled multiplex PCR, followed by high-throughput sequencing. As for how the authors treated the data: To quantify the absolute abundance of every unique TCRbeta CDR3 region, sequences were collapsed and filtered. T cell fraction was estimated by normalizing TCRbeta template counts to usable DNA, which was measured by amplifying reference genes present in all nucleated cells. Repertoire TCRs were annotated as SARS-CoV-2-specific by exact matching of V gene, CDR3 amino acid sequence and J gene to a known reactive TCR set. MIRA supplied the reference SARS-CoV-2 TCR set, which was filtered for enrichment in COVID-19-positive ImmuneCODE repertoires so that public or cross-reactive TCRs were removed. Using the MIRA antigens, annotated TCRs were further analysed by specific ORF or by position within an ORF. Breadth was defined as the number of annotated unique rearrangements divided by the total number of unique productive rearrangements, and depth was defined as the summed frequency of the annotated unique rearrangements. Two-sided Wilcoxon rank-sum tests were used to compare TCR breadth between groups. In TCRdb, the immuneACCESS table is reduced to in-frame sequences with V and J assigned. These tables do not hold every clone; where another copy was compared, an unresolved V gene accounts for under half, and the others remain unexplained. V and J calls plus clone size are reproduced from that table; the DNA served to infer D and trimming. The sample includes around 370,000 clones, with about 85% observed a single time. The ten largest clones take up roughly 3.3% of the sample.

About this clone: Its recognized antigen is unknown. Within one base of it there is no much larger clone, and no base qualities were kept.

In light of the paper, this sample's treatment or condition label describes: 15 to 20 received Ad26.COV2.S at low or high dose, single or two shots; about five received placebo; per-sample allocation not given. For vaccine and placebo recipients, repertoires were sequenced using samples collected on day 63 after the first injection. Between 29 July and 7 August 2020, Cohort 1b enrolled approximately 26 adults aged 18-55 years at one site in Boston, USA. Ad26.COV2.S was a replication-incompetent adenovirus type 26 vector expressing a prefusion-stabilized SARS-CoV-2 spike protein from the original Wuhan strain.

The sequence links TRBV19 to TRBJ2-7; too little of a D gene remains to name it. The sequences come from peripheral blood, collected in a trial of Ad26.COV2.S vaccine versus placebo. The source of this sequence is a person aged 18 to 65 who received the Ad26.COV2.S COVID-19 vaccine or a placebo. The nucleotide sequence is given as TGTGCCAGTAGTCACACAACTCGATACGAGCAGTACTTC. It translates as CASSHTTRYEQYF.